This TCR beta chain appears in the sequencing data of a study of cytomegalovirus exposure and HLA in healthy donors. Primers included in the PCR were 60 Vbeta and 13 Jbeta primers. The assay was immunoSEQ multiplex PCR, and TCRdb's table has in-frame clones only and misses some. The sample lists under 300,000 clones; 86% were seen once. The germline V gene encodes CDR1 SGHAT and CDR2 FQDESV (reference sequence). V gave up 8 bases and J gave up 3 bases, with 17 bases separating them. CDR3 length: 15 residues. The rearrangement uses TRBV11-1 and TRBJ2-1; maybe TRBD1 (5 bases). Input material: PBMCs. This receptor was taken from a man aged 35 to 55 in good health and CMV-seropositive. CDR3 protein: CASAPTGRGYNEQFF. For the CDR3, the DNA is TGTGCCAGCGCCCCGACGGGTAGGGGCTACAATGAGCAGTTCTTC.